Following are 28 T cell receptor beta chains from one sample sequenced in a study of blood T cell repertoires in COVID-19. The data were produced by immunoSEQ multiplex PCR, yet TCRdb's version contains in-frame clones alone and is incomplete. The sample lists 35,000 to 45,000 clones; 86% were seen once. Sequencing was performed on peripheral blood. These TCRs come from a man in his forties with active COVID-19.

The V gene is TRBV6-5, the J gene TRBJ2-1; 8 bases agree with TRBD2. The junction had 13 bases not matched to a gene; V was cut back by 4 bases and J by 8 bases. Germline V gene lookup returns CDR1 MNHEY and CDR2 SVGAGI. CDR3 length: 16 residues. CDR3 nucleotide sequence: TGTGCCAGCAGTTTCCTGTGGAGCGGGAGCGGGGATGAGCAGTTCTTC. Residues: CASSFLWSGSGDEQFF.

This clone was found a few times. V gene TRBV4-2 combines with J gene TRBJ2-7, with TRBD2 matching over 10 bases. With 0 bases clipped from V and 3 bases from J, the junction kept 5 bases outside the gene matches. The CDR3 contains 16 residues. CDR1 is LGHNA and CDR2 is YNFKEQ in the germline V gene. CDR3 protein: CASSQDRLAGDYEQYF. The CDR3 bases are TGTGCCAGCAGCCAAGATCGTCTAGCGGGAGACTACGAGCAGTACTTC.

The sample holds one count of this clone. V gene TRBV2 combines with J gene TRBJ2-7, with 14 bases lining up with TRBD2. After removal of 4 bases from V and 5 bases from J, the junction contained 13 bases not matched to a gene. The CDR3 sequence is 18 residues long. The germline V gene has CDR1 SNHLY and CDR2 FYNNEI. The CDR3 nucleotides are TGTGCCAGCAGTGTAAGGACTAGCGGGAGGTCCCGCTATGACGAGCAGTACTTC. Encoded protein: CASSVRTSGRSRYDEQYF.

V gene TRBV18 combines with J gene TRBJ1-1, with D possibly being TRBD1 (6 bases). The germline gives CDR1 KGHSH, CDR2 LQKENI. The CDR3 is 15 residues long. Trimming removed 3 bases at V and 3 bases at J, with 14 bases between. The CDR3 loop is CASSPTSQGDTEAFF. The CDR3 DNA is TGTGCCAGCTCACCGACTTCACAGGGAGACACTGAAGCTTTCTTT. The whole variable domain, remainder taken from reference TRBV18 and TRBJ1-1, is NAGVMQNPRHLVRRRGQEARLRCSPMKGHSHVYWYRQLPEEGLKFMVYLQKENIIDESGMPKERFSAEFPKEGPSILRIQQVVRGDSAAYFCASSPTSQGDTEAFFGQGTRLTVV.

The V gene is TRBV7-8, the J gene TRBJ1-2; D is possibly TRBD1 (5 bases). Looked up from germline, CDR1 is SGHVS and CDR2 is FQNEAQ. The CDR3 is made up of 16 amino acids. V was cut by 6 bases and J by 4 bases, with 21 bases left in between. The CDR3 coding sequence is TGTGCCAGCAGTATAGGCACGCAGGGTAACGCCTATGGCTACACCTTC. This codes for CASSIGTQGNAYGYTF.

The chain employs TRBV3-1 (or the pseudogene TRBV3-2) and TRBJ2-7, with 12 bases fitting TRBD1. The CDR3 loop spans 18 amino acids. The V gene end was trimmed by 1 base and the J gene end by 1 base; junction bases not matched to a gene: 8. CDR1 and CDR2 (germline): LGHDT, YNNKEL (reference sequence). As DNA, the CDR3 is TGTGCCAGCAGCCAAGGTACGGGGACAGGGGGCAAATCCTACGAGCAGTACTTC. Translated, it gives CASSQGTGTGGKSYEQYF.

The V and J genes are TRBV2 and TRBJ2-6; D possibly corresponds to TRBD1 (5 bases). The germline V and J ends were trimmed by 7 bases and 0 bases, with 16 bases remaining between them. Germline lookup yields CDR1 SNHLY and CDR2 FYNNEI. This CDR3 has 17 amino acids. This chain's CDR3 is CASKSPRRGSGANVLTF. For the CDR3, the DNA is TGTGCCAGCAAATCCCCGAGAAGGGGCTCTGGGGCCAACGTCCTGACTTTC.

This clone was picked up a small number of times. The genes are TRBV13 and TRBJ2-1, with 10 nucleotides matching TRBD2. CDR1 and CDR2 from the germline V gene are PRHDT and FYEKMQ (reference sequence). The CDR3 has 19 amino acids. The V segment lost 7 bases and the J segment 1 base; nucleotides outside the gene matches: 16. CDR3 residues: CASKKTGLASGRSYNEQFF. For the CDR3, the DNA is TGTGCCAGCAAAAAAACGGGACTAGCGTCAGGGAGGTCCTACAATGAGCAGTTCTTC.

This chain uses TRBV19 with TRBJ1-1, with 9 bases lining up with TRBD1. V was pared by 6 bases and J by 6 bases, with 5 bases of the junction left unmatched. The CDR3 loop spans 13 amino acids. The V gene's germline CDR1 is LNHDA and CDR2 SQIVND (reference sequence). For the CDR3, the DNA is TGTGCCAGTAGAACAGGGGGCGCTTCTGAAGCTTTCTTT. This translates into CASRTGGASEAFF.

CDR3 region: CASSPSYYYGYTF. Written as DNA, the CDR3 is TGTGCCAGCAGTCCCTCTTATTACTATGGCTACACCTTC. The chain uses TRBV27 and TRBJ1-2; D call uncertain. CDR3 length: 13 residues. Trimming took 5 bases from V and 3 from J, leaving 10 bases between them. Germline V gene lookup returns CDR1 MNHEY and CDR2 SMNVEV (reference sequence).

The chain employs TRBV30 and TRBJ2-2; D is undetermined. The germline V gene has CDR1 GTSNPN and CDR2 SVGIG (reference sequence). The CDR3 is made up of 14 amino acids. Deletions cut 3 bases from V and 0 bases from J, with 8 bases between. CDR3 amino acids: CAWRAGPNTGELFF. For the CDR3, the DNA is TGTGCCTGGAGAGCAGGTCCGAACACCGGGGAGCTGTTTTTT.

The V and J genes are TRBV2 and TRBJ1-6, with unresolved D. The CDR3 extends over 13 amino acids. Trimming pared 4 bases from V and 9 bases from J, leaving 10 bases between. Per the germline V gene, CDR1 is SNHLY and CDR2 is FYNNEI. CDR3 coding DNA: TGTGCCAGCAGTGGACGGGATCCTTCACCCCTCCACTTT. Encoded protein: CASSGRDPSPLHF.

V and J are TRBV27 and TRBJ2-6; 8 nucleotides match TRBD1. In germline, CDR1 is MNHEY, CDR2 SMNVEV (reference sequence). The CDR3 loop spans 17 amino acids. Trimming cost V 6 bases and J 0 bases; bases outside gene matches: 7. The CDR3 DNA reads TGTGCCAGCAGCCCGGACAGGGATTACTCTGGGGCCAACGTCCTGACTTTC. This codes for CASSPDRDYSGANVLTF.

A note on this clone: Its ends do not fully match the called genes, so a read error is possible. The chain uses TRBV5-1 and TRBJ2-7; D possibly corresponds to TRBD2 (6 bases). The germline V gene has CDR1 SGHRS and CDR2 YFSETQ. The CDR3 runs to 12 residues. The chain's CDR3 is CASSPSGRGTDF. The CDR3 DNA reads TGCGCCAGCAGCCCGAGTGGGCGCGGGACGGACTTC.

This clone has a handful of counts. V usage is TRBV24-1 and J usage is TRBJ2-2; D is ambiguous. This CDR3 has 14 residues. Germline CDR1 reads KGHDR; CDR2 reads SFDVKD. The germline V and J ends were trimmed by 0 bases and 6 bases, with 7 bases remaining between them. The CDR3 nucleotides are TGTGCCACCAGTGATTTGATGAGCTCCGGGGAGCTGTTTTTT. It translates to CATSDLMSSGELFF.

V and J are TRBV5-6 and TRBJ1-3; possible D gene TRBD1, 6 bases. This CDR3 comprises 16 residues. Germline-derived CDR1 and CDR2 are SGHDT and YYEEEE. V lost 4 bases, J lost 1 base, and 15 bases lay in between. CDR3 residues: CASSPDRRASGNTIYF. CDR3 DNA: TGTGCCAGCAGCCCGGACAGAAGGGCTTCTGGAAACACCATATATTTT.

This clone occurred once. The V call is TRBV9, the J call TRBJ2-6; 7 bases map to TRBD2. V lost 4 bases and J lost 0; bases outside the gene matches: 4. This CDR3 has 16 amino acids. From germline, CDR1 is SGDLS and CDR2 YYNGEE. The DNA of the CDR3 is TGTGCCAGCAGCCCCAGCGGGGACTCTGGGGCCAACGTCCTGACTTTC. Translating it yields CASSPSGDSGANVLTF.

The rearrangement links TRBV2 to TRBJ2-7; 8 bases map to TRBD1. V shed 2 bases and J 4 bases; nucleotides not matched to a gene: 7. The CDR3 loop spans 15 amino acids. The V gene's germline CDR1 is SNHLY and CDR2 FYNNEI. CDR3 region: CASSEYQDRVYEQYF. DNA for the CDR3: TGTGCCAGCAGTGAATACCAGGACAGGGTTTACGAGCAGTACTTC.

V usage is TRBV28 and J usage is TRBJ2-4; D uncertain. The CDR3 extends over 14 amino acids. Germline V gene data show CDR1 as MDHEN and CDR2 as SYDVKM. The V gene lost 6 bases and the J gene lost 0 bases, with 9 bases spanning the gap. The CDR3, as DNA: TGTGCCAGCAGGACGGAGCTAGCCAAAAACATTCAGTACTTC. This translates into CASRTELAKNIQYF.

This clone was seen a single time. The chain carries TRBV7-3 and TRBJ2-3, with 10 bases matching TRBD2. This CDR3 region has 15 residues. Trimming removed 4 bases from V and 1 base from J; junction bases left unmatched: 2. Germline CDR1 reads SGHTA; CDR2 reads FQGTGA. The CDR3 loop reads CASSSLAGGTDTQYF. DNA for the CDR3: TGTGCCAGCAGCTCCCTAGCGGGAGGCACAGATACGCAGTATTTT.

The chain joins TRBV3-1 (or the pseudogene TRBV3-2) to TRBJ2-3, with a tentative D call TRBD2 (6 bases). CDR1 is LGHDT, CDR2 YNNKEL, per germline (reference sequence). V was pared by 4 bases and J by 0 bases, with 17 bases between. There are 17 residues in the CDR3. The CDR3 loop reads CASSPWSPSVSTDTQYF. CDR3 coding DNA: TGTGCCAGCAGCCCTTGGTCCCCTAGCGTAAGCACAGATACGCAGTATTTT.

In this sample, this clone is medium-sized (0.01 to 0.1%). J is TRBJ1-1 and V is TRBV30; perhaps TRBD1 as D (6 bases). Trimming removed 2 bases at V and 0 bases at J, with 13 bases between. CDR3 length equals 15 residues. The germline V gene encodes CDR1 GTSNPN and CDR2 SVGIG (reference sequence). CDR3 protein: CAWSSGTPMNTEAFF. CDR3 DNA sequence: TGTGCCTGGAGTAGCGGGACACCAATGAACACTGAAGCTTTCTTT.

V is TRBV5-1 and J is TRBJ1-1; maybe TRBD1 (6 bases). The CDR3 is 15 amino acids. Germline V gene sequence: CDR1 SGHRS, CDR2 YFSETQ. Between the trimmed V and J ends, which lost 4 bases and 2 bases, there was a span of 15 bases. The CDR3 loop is CASSGGRGGNTEAFF. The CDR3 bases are TGCGCCAGCAGCGGGGGAAGAGGGGGAAACACTGAAGCTTTCTTT.

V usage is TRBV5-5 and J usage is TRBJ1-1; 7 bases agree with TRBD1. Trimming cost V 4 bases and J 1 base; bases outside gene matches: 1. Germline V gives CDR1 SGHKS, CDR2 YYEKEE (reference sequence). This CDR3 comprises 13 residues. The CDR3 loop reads CASSRTGNTEAFF. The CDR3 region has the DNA TGTGCCAGCAGCCGGACAGGGAACACTGAAGCTTTCTTT.

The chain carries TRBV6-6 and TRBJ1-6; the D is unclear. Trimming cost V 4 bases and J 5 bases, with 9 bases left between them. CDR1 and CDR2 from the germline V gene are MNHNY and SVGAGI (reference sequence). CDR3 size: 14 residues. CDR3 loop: CASSWAGDNSPLHF. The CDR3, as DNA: TGTGCCAGCAGTTGGGCGGGCGATAATTCACCCCTCCACTTT.

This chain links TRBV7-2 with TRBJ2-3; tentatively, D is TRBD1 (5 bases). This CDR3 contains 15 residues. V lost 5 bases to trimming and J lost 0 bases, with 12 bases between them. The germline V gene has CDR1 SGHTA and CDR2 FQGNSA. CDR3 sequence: CASSPWTSSTDTQYF. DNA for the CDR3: TGTGCCAGCAGCCCGTGGACAAGTAGCACAGATACGCAGTATTTT.

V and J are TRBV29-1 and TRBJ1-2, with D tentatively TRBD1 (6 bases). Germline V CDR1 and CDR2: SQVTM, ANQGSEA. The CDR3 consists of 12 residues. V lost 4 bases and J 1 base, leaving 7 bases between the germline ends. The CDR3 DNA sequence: TGCAGCGTTGGGGACATTAACTATGGCTACACCTTC. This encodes CSVGDINYGYTF.

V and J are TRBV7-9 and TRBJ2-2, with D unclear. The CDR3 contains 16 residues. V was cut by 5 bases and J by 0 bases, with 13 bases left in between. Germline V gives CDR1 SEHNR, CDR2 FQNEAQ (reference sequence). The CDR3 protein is CASSAPVPANTGELFF. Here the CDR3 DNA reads TGTGCCAGCAGCGCCCCGGTCCCCGCGAACACCGGGGAGCTGTTTTTT. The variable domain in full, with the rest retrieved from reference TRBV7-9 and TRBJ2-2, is DTGVSQNPRHKITKRGQNVTFRCDPISEHNRLYWYRQTLGQGPEFLTYFQNEAQLEKSRLLSDRFSAERPKGSFSTLEIQRTEQGDSAMYLCASSAPVPANTGELFFGEGSRLTVL.